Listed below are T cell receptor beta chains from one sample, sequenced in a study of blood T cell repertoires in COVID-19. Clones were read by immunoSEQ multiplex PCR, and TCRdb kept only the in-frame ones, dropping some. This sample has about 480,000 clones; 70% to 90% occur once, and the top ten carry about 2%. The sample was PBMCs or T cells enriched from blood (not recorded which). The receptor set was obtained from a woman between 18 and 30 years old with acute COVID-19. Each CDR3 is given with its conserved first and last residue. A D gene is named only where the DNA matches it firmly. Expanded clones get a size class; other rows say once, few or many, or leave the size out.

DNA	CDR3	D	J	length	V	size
TGTGCCAGCAGCTTAGGCGATTTCTATGGCTACACCTTC	CASSLGDFYGYTF	.	TRBJ1-2	13	TRBV11-2	once
TGTGCCAGCAGCTTAAGCCCAGACAGGGCCTATGGCTACACCTTC	CASSLSPDRAYGYTF	TRBD1	TRBJ1-2	15	TRBV5-5	.
TGTGCCAGTAGTTTACAGGGGAAGACAGATACGCAGTATTTT	CASSLQGKTDTQYF	TRBD1	TRBJ2-3	14	TRBV19	.
TGTGCCAGCAGCACCTGGACTAGCGGGAGCCCAGATACGCAGTATTTT	CASSTWTSGSPDTQYF	TRBD2	TRBJ2-3	16	TRBV7-9	.
TGCAGCGTTGAAAGGCTAGCGGAGGGGTGGTCTTGGAATGAGCAGTTCTTC	CSVERLAEGWSWNEQFF	TRBD2	TRBJ2-1	17	TRBV29-1	.
TGCGCCAGCAGCCCTAGCGGGGGGTCCTACGAGCAGTACTTC	CASSPSGGSYEQYF	TRBD2	TRBJ2-7	14	TRBV10-1	.
TGTGCCAGCAGCCTCCGGGGACAGAACTATGGCTACACCTTC	CASSLRGQNYGYTF	TRBD1	TRBJ1-2	14	TRBV2	.
TGTGCCAGCAGTTGGGGAGGGGGGGCACTCACAGATACGCAGTATTTT	CASSWGGGALTDTQYF	.	TRBJ2-3	16	TRBV6-5	.
TGTGCCAGCAGCCCACTAGCGGGAGCACCCTACGAGCAGTACTTC	CASSPLAGAPYEQYF	TRBD2	TRBJ2-7	15	TRBV7-2	.
TGCGCCAGCAGCCGAACACCGACAGGGGCGTCGGCTACTACTAACGAGCAGTACTTC	CASSRTPTGASATTNEQYF	TRBD1	TRBJ2-7	19	TRBV4-1	.
TGTGCCAGCAGTTTAGACCTCCGGACTAGCGGGAAGAGCTCCTACGAGCAGTACTTC	CASSLDLRTSGKSSYEQYF	TRBD2	TRBJ2-7	19	TRBV28	.
TGTGCCAGCAGCCAAGGTCAGGGGAAAGGTGAGACCCAGTACTTC	CASSQGQGKGETQYF	.	TRBJ2-5	15	TRBV3-1/TRBV3-2	.
TGTGCCAGCAGCCAACGCTCTCGCGGGAGGGCCGGGGAGACCCAGTACTTC	CASSQRSRGRAGETQYF	TRBD2	TRBJ2-5	17	TRBV13	.
TGTGCCAGCAGCTCTGTTGTCTACGAGCAGTACTTC	CASSSVVYEQYF	.	TRBJ2-7	12	TRBV13	.
TGCAGCGTCGCGGTTGTCTTGATGAATGAGCAGTTCTTC	CSVAVVLMNEQFF	.	TRBJ2-1	13	TRBV29-1	.
TGCGCCAGCAGTCTTGGACAGGGGGCTTTGAACACTGAAGCTTTCTTT	CASSLGQGALNTEAFF	TRBD1	TRBJ1-1	16	TRBV5-1	.
TGTGCCACCCGGACAGGGGAAAGCAATCAGCCCCAGCATTTT	CATRTGESNQPQHF	TRBD1	TRBJ1-5	14	TRBV15	.
TGCGCCAGCAGACCAGGGGTGAACACCGGGGAGCTGTTTTTT	CASRPGVNTGELFF	.	TRBJ2-2	14	TRBV5-1	.
TGTGCCAGCAGCGCAGAATCACGGGGTGGCTACACCTTC	CASSAESRGGYTF	.	TRBJ1-2	13	TRBV9	.
TGTGCCAGTAGTATGGGACGGGGGGTTAGGGATGAGCAGTTCTTC	CASSMGRGVRDEQFF	TRBD2	TRBJ2-1	15	TRBV19	.
TGTGCCATCAGTGAGTCGGGCCATGTTGGGGCCTCCTACGAGCAGTACTTC	CAISESGHVGASYEQYF	.	TRBJ2-7	17	TRBV10-3	.
TGTGCCAGCAGCTCCATATTCCACAGGGGAAGCACAGATACGCAGTATTTT	CASSSIFHRGSTDTQYF	TRBD1	TRBJ2-3	17	TRBV7-9	.
TGTGCCAGCAGCTTAAGCGGGGGGAGCTACAATGAGCAGTTCTTC	CASSLSGGSYNEQFF	TRBD2	TRBJ2-1	15	TRBV7-3	.
TGCGCCAGCAGCCAGGACCCGGGACAGGGTGGTGAAAAACTGTTTTTT	CASSQDPGQGGEKLFF	TRBD1	TRBJ1-4	16	TRBV4-3	.
TGTGCCAGCAGTCAGGGACTGGGTAATTCACCCCTCCACTTT	CASSQGLGNSPLHF	.	TRBJ1-6	14	TRBV27	.
TGTGCCAGCAATAGGGACAGGTACACCGGGGAGCTGTTTTTT	CASNRDRYTGELFF	TRBD1	TRBJ2-2	14	TRBV7-9	.
TGTGCCAGCAGTTTACCTAGCGGGAGTGATGAGCAGTACTTC	CASSLPSGSDEQYF	TRBD2	TRBJ2-7	14	TRBV28	.
TGTGCCAGCAGCTTAGGCACCGGGACAGGGGCCGCAGATACGCAGTATTTT	CASSLGTGTGAADTQYF	TRBD1	TRBJ2-3	17	TRBV7-9	.
TGTGCCAGCAGAGCCTTGGGACAGCTTCAGGACCATACGCAGTATTTT	CASRALGQLQDHTQYF	TRBD1	TRBJ2-3	16	TRBV6-4	.
TGTGCCAGCAGTTTAACTAGCGGGAGGACCTACGAGCAGTACTTC	CASSLTSGRTYEQYF	TRBD2	TRBJ2-7	15	TRBV27	.
TGTGCCAGCAGCGTAGGGGACAAAGATACGCAGTATTTT	CASSVGDKDTQYF	.	TRBJ2-3	13	TRBV9	.